This note documents a single T cell receptor (beta chain) sequence. The antigen is undetermined. This specimen comes from a study of T-cell memory formation after mild COVID-19. The CDR3 loop spans 17 amino acids. The V gene's germline CDR1 is SEHNR and CDR2 FQNEAQ (reference sequence). V was cut by 2 bases and J by 5 bases, with 19 bases left in between. General study results and limits: Clones shrinking from day 15 to 85 showed even CD4/CD8 mixes; later expanders tilted CD4+. What remained unconfirmed was the SARS-CoV-2 specificity of second-wave clones peaking on day 37. Prior to infection, memory already included some responding clones, suggesting cross-reactive memory joined.

Employing constant-segment primers, 5'RACE generated TCR alpha and TCR beta cDNA libraries bearing sample barcodes and UMIs. MiXCR, applied by TCRdb to the 5' RACE reads, yields one record per CDR3 protein. Here the sample spans 160,000 or so distinct CDR3 sequences, 30% to 35% being singletons. The sequenced material came from PBMCs or a T cell subset sorted from them (not recorded which). This TCR was recovered from an adult woman who had mild COVID-19 (a few samples of this study predate the infection). Cell type and time point are not known. The chain uses TRBV7-9 and TRBJ2-1; tentatively, D is TRBD2 (6 bases). CDR3 in DNA: TGTGCCAGCAGCTTACTTAGCGGTGGTATTACTAACAATGAGCAGTTCTTC. It is translated as CASSLLSGGITNNEQFF.